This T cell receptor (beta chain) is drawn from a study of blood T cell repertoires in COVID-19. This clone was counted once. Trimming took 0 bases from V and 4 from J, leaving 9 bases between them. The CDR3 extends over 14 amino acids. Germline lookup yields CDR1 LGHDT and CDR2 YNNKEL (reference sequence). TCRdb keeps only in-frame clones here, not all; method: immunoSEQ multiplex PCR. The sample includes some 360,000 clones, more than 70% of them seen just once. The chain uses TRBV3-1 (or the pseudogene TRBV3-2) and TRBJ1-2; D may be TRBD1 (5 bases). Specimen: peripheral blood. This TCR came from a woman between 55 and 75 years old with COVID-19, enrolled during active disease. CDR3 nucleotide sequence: TGTGCCAGCAGCCAAGAGCGGCAGGGCTATGGCTACACCTTC. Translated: CASSQERQGYGYTF.